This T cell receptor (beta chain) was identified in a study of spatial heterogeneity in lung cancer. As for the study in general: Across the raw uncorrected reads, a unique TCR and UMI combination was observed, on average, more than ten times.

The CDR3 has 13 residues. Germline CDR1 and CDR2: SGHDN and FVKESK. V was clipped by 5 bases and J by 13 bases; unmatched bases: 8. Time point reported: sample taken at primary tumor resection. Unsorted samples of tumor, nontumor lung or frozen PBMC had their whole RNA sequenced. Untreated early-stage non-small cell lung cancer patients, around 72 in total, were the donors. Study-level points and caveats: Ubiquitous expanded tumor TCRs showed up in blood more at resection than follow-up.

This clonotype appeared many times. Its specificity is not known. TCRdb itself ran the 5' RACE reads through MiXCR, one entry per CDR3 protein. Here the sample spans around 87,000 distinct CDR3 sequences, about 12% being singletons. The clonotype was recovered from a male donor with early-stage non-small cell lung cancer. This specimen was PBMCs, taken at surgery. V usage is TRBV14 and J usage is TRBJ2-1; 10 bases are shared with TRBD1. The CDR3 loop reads CASSSRTGGNQFF. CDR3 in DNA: TGTGCCAGCAGCTCCCGGACAGGGGGTAACCAGTTCTTC.